These 14 T cell receptor beta chains share one sample of origin, sequenced in a study of regulatory T cells in long-lasting Graves disease. Time point in this sample: newly diagnosed GD, antithyroid drugs for less than 3 months. Isolated PBMC RNA provided the starting material for the TCR library. Sequencing libraries for TCR beta were prepared with iRepertoire HTBI primers and Arm-PCR of CDR3 regions. Via MiXCR, TCRdb re-called the multiplex PCR reads, giving one row per CDR3 protein. The data hold about 430,000 distinct CDR3 sequences, with about 15% observed a single time. The same sample was also studied in work on T cells in Graves' hyperthyroidism and ophthalmopathy.

The source was peripheral blood mononuclear cells (PBMCs), collected at new diagnosis, from a patient treated with antithyroid drugs. The receptor source for this set is a middle-aged woman with Graves disease.

This clonotype has at least ten counts. This chain uses TRBV5-1 with TRBJ2-7; no reliable D call. Germline lookup yields CDR1 SGHRS and CDR2 YFSETQ. This CDR3 has 15 amino acids. V lost 0 bases, J lost 3 bases, and 13 bases lay in between. CDR3 amino acids: CASSLGSTGIYEQYF. The CDR3 DNA follows: TGCGCCAGCAGCTTGGGCTCAACTGGGATCTACGAGCAGTACTTC.

As regards this clonotype: It may be a read error: a sequence one base away is much more abundant. The chain is built from TRBV6-1 and TRBJ1-1; 7 bases map to TRBD1. Losses at the gene ends were 3 bases for V and 9 bases for J; bases not matched to a gene: 13. The germline V gene encodes CDR1 MNHNS and CDR2 SASEGT. CDR3 size: 15 residues. The CDR3 coding sequence is TGTGCCAGCAGTGATGTGTCCAGGGGGGAAGGTAAAGCTTTCTTT. Amino acid sequence: CASSDVSRGEGKAFF.

In its sample, this clonotype was seen many times. The chain couples TRBV20-1 to TRBJ1-1, with TRBD1 matching over 7 bases. V lost 3 bases, J lost 5 bases, and 9 bases stayed unmatched. CDR3 length: 14 amino acids. CDR1 and CDR2 from the germline V gene are DFQATT and SNEGSKA (reference sequence). DNA of the CDR3: TGCAGTGCTAGTAGAAACAGGGGCCGAACTGAAGCTTTCTTT. Amino acids: CSASRNRGRTEAFF.

V and J are TRBV7-2 and TRBJ2-5, with 7 positions matching TRBD1. The CDR3 runs to 13 residues. Losses at the gene ends were 5 bases for V and 6 bases for J; bases not matched to a gene: 6. Per germline, CDR1 SGHTA and CDR2 FQGNSA. CDR3 region: CASSIRQGQTQYF. In DNA, the CDR3 is TGTGCCAGCAGCATTCGACAGGGACAGACCCAGTACTTC.

This chain connects TRBV28 to TRBJ2-7; no firm D call. Germline V gene lookup returns CDR1 MDHEN and CDR2 SYDVKM. The CDR3 extends over 14 amino acids. Trimming shortened V by 7 bases and J by 3 bases, and 16 bases separated the two germline ends. The CDR3 sequence: CASNHLGPSYEQYF. The CDR3 DNA is TGTGCCAGCAATCATCTAGGTCCTAGCTACGAGCAGTACTTC.

This clonotype was seen more than once but under ten times. V is TRBV7-9 and J is TRBJ2-1, with 9 bases matching TRBD1. The CDR3 is 12 residues long. From germline, CDR1 is SEHNR and CDR2 FQNEAQ (reference sequence). The CDR3 DNA sequence: TGTGCTCACAGGGGGCGAGGCAATGAGCAGTTCTTC. Protein product: CAHRGRGNEQFF. Filled out from reference TRBV7-9 and TRBJ2-1, the complete variable domain reads DTGVSQNPRHKITKRGQNVTFRCDPISEHNRLYWYRQTLGQGPEFLTYFQNEAQLEKSRLLSDRFSAERPKGSFSTLEIQRTEQGDSAMYLCAHRGRGNEQFFGPGTRLTVL.

This clonotype was picked up many times. V gene TRBV11-2 combines with J gene TRBJ2-5, with 16 bases matching TRBD2. The CDR3 is made up of 17 amino acids. With V trimmed by 1 base and J by 5 bases, 4 bases remained unmatched. Germline V gives CDR1 SGHAT, CDR2 FQNNGV. As DNA, the CDR3 is TGTGCCAGCAGCTTAGTGGGACTAGCGGGAGGGCCGGAGACCCAGTACTTC. Residues: CASSLVGLAGGPETQYF. Full variable domain (outside the CDR3, taken from reference TRBV11-2 and TRBJ2-5): EAGVAQSPRYKIIEKRQSVAFWCNPISGHATLYWYQQILGQGPKLLIQFQNNGVVDDSQLPKDRFSAERLKGVDSTLKIQPAKLEDSAVYLCASSLVGLAGGPETQYFGPGTRLLVL.

This clonotype was recorded many times. The chain couples TRBV28 to TRBJ2-7; 12 nucleotides align to TRBD2. CDR3 length equals 16 residues. Germline trimming cut 1 base from V and 7 bases from J; bases unmatched to any gene: 8. CDR1 and CDR2 (germline): MDHEN, SYDVKM. CDR3 DNA: TGTGCCAGCAGTTTATTGGGGACTAGCGGGCAAGTGGAGCAGTACTTC. Translation: CASSLLGTSGQVEQYF.

This clonotype was seen a handful of times. The V and J genes are TRBV19 and TRBJ2-3; tentative D call: TRBD2 (6 bases). This CDR3 comprises 12 residues. V gave up 4 bases and J gave up 6 bases, with 8 bases separating them. The germline V gene encodes CDR1 LNHDA and CDR2 SQIVND (reference sequence). The CDR3 reads CASSNSGDTQYF. The CDR3 DNA reads as TGTGCCAGTAGTAATAGCGGTGATACGCAGTATTTT. The variable domain in full, completed from reference TRBV19 and TRBJ2-3, reads DGGITQSPKYLFRKEGQNVTLSCEQNLNHDAMYWYRQDPGQGLRLIYYSQIVNDFQKGDIAEGYSVSREKKESFPLTVTSAQKNPTAFYLCASSNSGDTQYFGPGTRLTVL.

This clonotype has only a few counts. This chain links TRBV7-9 with TRBJ2-7; D might be TRBD1 or TRBD2, each matching 6 bases. The V and J ends lost 6 bases and 3 bases respectively, with 15 bases between them. From germline, CDR1 is SEHNR and CDR2 FQNEAQ (reference sequence). The CDR3 contains 14 residues. This chain's CDR3 is CASRGGPGHYEQYF. CDR3 DNA: TGTGCCAGCAGAGGGGGGCCAGGCCACTACGAGCAGTACTTC.

Ten or more counts support this clonotype. The chain links TRBV7-2 to TRBJ2-1; 13 nucleotides align to TRBD2. The V gene's germline CDR1 is SGHTA and CDR2 FQGNSA. Germline trimming cut 1 base from V and 15 bases from J; bases unmatched to any gene: 6. The CDR3 runs to 14 residues. The CDR3 loop is CASSLGGLAGWWFF. The CDR3 nucleotides are TGTGCCAGCAGCTTAGGGGGACTAGCGGGATGGTGGTTCTTC. Filled out from reference TRBV7-2 and TRBJ2-1, the complete variable domain reads GAGVSQSPSNKVTEKGKDVELRCDPISGHTALYWYRQSLGQGLEFLIYFQGNSAPDKSGLPSDRFSAERTGGSVSTLTIQRTQQEDSAVYLCASSLGGLAGWWFFGPGTRLTVL.

The chain joins TRBV5-1 to TRBJ2-7; unclear D gene. V was trimmed by 3 bases and J by 7 bases, leaving 14 bases between them. The CDR3 has 13 residues. Germline CDR1 is SGHRS and CDR2 is YFSETQ. CDR3 DNA sequence: TGCGCCAGCAGCTCTACCGAGGTGAAAGAGCAGTACTTC. This gives the protein CASSSTEVKEQYF. Full variable domain (rest looked up from reference TRBV5-1 and TRBJ2-7): KAGVTQTPRYLIKTRGQQVTLSCSPISGHRSVSWYQQTPGQGLQFLFEYFSETQRNKGNFPGRFSGRQFSNSRSEMNVSTLELGDSALYLCASSSTEVKEQYFGPGTRLTVT.

This clonotype showed up many times. The chain recombines TRBV7-9 with TRBJ2-7, with 11 positions matching TRBD2. The trim removed 1 base at V and 3 bases at J, leaving 14 bases unmatched. The CDR3 is 19 amino acids. Germline lookup yields CDR1 SEHNR and CDR2 FQNEAQ (reference sequence). In DNA, the CDR3 is TGTGCCAGCAGCTTAGTTCTAGCGGGAGGCATTGTTCGGGGCTACGAGCAGTACTTC. Amino acid sequence: CASSLVLAGGIVRGYEQYF.

Many counts were recorded for this clonotype. This rearrangement joins TRBV2 to TRBJ2-5, with TRBD1 as a possible D gene (6 bases). The CDR3 covers 14 residues. Germline assignment: CDR1 SNHLY and CDR2 FYNNEI. Between the trimmed V and J ends, which lost 7 bases and 5 bases, there was a span of 17 bases. This CDR3 reads CASKIQGSQETQYF. CDR3 in DNA: TGTGCCAGCAAGATCCAGGGGAGCCAGGAGACCCAGTACTTC.